What follows is one TCR beta chain and its context. The sample holds one count of this clone. Its antigen specificity is not known. No per-base quality is available; no much larger clone lies one base away. Looking up the germline V gene yields CDR1 SGHNT and CDR2 YENEEA. The CDR3 spans 14 residues, from the cysteine through the phenylalanine. The CDR3 DNA has 42 bases and is translated from base 1. Trimming costs V 2 bases and J 0 bases, and their ends lie 7 bases apart. This sample was taken from a study of OX40 agonist ivuxolimab in advanced cancers. About the full investigation: Ivuxolimab, which targeted the costimulatory receptor OX40 (CD134), was an agonistic, fully human IgG2 monoclonal antibody. Intravenous ivuxolimab was administered to patients every 2 weeks at six dose levels: 0.01, 0.1, 0.3, 1.5, 3 and 10 mg/kg. In the dose-escalation cohort, roughly 82% of patients were male, and the mean age was around 60 years with a range of 23 to 79. Patients were allowed to have had prior anti-PD-1, anti-PD-L1 or anti-CTLA-4 therapy, and 40% of the dose-escalation patients had been treated with checkpoint inhibitors. The paper covers the monotherapy dose-escalation part of the phase I ivuxolimab trial, which included N of about 50 patients. Three dose-escalation patients achieved partial responses, one with hepatocellular carcinoma and two with cutaneous melanoma. The point of sequencing TCRbeta in the periphery was to test whether ivuxolimab changed TCR sequence diversity and drove clonal T-cell expansion. Of the roughly 54 patients in dose escalation, some 19 had hepatocellular carcinoma, some 15 had melanoma, 9 had renal cell carcinoma and 9 had head and neck cancer. The investigation overall reported the following: In the 0.1-3.0 mg/kg groups, partial responders had among the lowest normalized peripheral clonal expansion, particularly in CD8+ T cells. Which antigens the clonally expanded peripheral T cells were specific for was not determined. At doses of 0.1 to 3.0 mg/kg, clonal expansion of both CD4+ and CD8+ T cells in blood was seen between baseline and week 6. Low levels of normalized T-cell clonal expansion were also seen in some nonresponding patients. After ivuxolimab, CD8+ T cells had more expanded clones than CD4+ T cells on average.

The trial excluded patients who had a history of autoimmune disease or were on systemic immunosuppression. In every dose cohort, peripheral blood was drawn for TCR sequencing at baseline, cycle 4 day 1, and cycle 7 day 1. Samples were obtained from an open-label, multicenter, first-in-human phase I dose-escalation trial of ivuxolimab. Adults with locally advanced or metastatic melanoma, renal cell carcinoma, hepatocellular carcinoma or head and neck squamous cell carcinoma were enrolled in the trial. Before TCR sequencing, CD4+ T cells and CD8+ T cells from peripheral blood were sorted into separate populations. To sequence the TCRbeta CDR3 region, genomic DNA was isolated from the sorted cells. The immunoSEQ Assay was used to sequence the TCRbeta CDR3 regions. TCRdb carries this immuneACCESS record with in-frame sequences only. Its versions omit some clonotypes, under half of them owing to an unresolved V gene in the studies checked, with the rest unexplained. This sample lists 45,000 or so clones; approximately 84% were detected once. 6.5% to 8% of the sample goes to the ten largest clones.

The sample was CD4+ or CD8+ T cells sorted from blood, taken in a trial of the OX40 agonist ivuxolimab. Recombination linked TRBV11-3 to TRBJ1-1, with the D gene uncertain. This sequence originates from an adult with an advanced solid tumor such as melanoma, head and neck, liver or kidney cancer. The nucleotide sequence reads TGTGCCAGCAGCTTAAACACGCTGAACACTGAAGCTTTCTTT. Its amino acids are CASSLNTLNTEAFF. Beyond the CDR3, the reference TRBV11-3 and TRBJ1-1 genes provide the residues; the full variable domain reads: EAGVVQSPRYKIIEKKQPVAFWCNPISGHNTLYWYLQNLGQGPELLIRYENEEAVDDSQLPKDRFSAERLKGVDSTLKIQPAELGDSAVYLCASSLNTLNTEAFFGQGTRLTVV.